This T cell receptor beta chain derives from a study of cytomegalovirus exposure and HLA in healthy donors. Study at large: There were under 130 million unique TCR beta sequences, drawn from 180 million or so T cells, in an earlier analysis.

It was with 60 Vbeta and 13 Jbeta primers that the PCR ran. Only in-frame clones appear in the TCRdb table, and some are missing; sequencing was by immunoSEQ multiplex PCR. The sample yields 85,000 to 130,000 clones, about three quarters seen once. This clone was recorded a few times. Its cognate antigen is unknown. Findings and limits, study-wide: It was 150 to 200 TCR beta chains that were listed as cytomegalovirus-associated. There were a few CMV-associated chains whose specificity for CMV antigens was confirmed in vitro.

Germline V gives CDR1 LNHNV, CDR2 YYDKDF (reference sequence). The germline V and J ends were trimmed by 1 base and 1 base, with 13 bases remaining between them. The CDR3 consists of 16 residues. Sequencing was carried out using PBMCs. This sequence originates from a male donor in good health and CMV-seropositive. The chain is built from TRBV15 and TRBJ1-1; D may be TRBD1 (5 bases). The CDR3 coding sequence is TGTGCCACCAGCAGAGCAACAGGTTGGCAGAACACTGAAGCTTTCTTT. It encodes CATSRATGWQNTEAFF.